These T cell receptor beta chains were read from a single sample in a study of blood T cells in healthy people across ages. TCRdb reprocessed the 5' RACE reads via MiXCR and lists one record per CDR3 protein. The table has hundreds of thousands of distinct CDR3 sequences, around 32% seen once; the top ten hold 15%. Sequenced input: blood. All receptors derive from a woman aged 80 or older in good health. Each CDR3 is given with its conserved first and last residue. D genes are given only for firm matches. Clone sizes are given selectively: once, few, many, or a class where the clone is expanded.

cdr3_aa: CASSLATGSYNQPQHF; cdr3_nt: TGTGCCAGCAGCTTAGCTACAGGGAGCTACAATCAGCCCCAGCATTTT; clone_size: NA; d_call: NA; j_call: TRBJ1-5; v_call: TRBV7-8
cdr3_aa: CASSARDAGGNTIYF; cdr3_nt: TGCGCCAGCAGCGCCCGGGACGCCGGCGGAAACACCATATATTTT; clone_size: NA; d_call: NA; j_call: TRBJ1-3; v_call: TRBV5-1
cdr3_aa: CASRRNPQEGENTEAFF; cdr3_nt: TGTGCCAGCAGACGCAACCCGCAAGAGGGGGAGAACACTGAAGCTTTCTTT; clone_size: NA; d_call: NA; j_call: TRBJ1-1; v_call: TRBV28
cdr3_aa: CASSSAGVMTDTQYF; cdr3_nt: TGCGCCAGCAGCTCGGCGGGGGTTATGACAGATACGCAGTATTTT; clone_size: many; d_call: TRBD2; j_call: TRBJ2-3; v_call: TRBV5-1
cdr3_aa: CASSSSWDTQYF; cdr3_nt: TGTGCCAGCAGCTCGTCCTGGGATACGCAGTATTTT; clone_size: few; d_call: NA; j_call: TRBJ2-3; v_call: TRBV7-2
cdr3_aa: CASSFSRDRANEQFF; cdr3_nt: TGTGCCAGCAGTTTCTCCCGGGACAGGGCCAATGAGCAGTTCTTC; clone_size: few; d_call: TRBD1; j_call: TRBJ2-1; v_call: TRBV27
cdr3_aa: CASSVRGGAETQYF; cdr3_nt: TGTGCCAGCAGCGTACGGGGCGGGGCCGAGACCCAGTACTTC; clone_size: many; d_call: NA; j_call: TRBJ2-5; v_call: TRBV9
cdr3_aa: CASSSWEKMGYGYTF; cdr3_nt: TGTGCCAGCAGCTCCTGGGAGAAAATGGGGTATGGCTACACCTTC; clone_size: many; d_call: NA; j_call: TRBJ1-2; v_call: TRBV6-2/TRBV6-3
cdr3_aa: CASSLRLGDDGNSPLHF; cdr3_nt: TGTGCCAGCAGTTTACGGCTCGGGGATGATGGTAATTCACCCCTCCACTTT; clone_size: many; d_call: NA; j_call: TRBJ1-6; v_call: TRBV12-3/TRBV12-4
cdr3_aa: CSARGGYDEQYF; cdr3_nt: TGCAGTGCTCGGGGGGGCTACGACGAGCAGTACTTC; clone_size: NA; d_call: TRBD2; j_call: TRBJ2-7; v_call: TRBV20-1
cdr3_aa: CASSAADRAEKLFF; cdr3_nt: TGTGCCAGCTCAGCAGCGGACAGGGCTGAAAAACTGTTTTTT; clone_size: NA; d_call: TRBD1; j_call: TRBJ1-4; v_call: TRBV18
cdr3_aa: CASSRGAIYGYTF; cdr3_nt: TGTGCCAGCAGCCGGGGGGCTATCTATGGCTACACCTTC; clone_size: few; d_call: NA; j_call: TRBJ1-2; v_call: TRBV4-2